The clone carrying this TCR beta chain was observed a handful of times. The CDR3 length is 15 residues. The V and J ends lost 7 bases and 7 bases respectively, with 20 bases between them. From germline, CDR1 is MNHGY and CDR2 SAAAGT. The record originates from a study of T cells in localized non-small cell lung cancer. The protocol was immunoSEQ multiplex PCR, while the TCRdb copy is restricted to in-frame clones and leaves out a portion. This sample has about 1,400 clones, with over 20% found just once. The material sequenced was lung tumor tissue, taken before any cancer treatment. This TCR derives from a male donor at least 60 years old with stage III squamous cell lung carcinoma. J is TRBJ1-5 and V is TRBV6-8; D may be TRBD1 (6 bases). The CDR3 DNA sequence: TGTGCCAGCACGAAAGGGGCGGGGGGGCTGCAGCCCCAGCATTTT. As protein: CASTKGAGGLQPQHF.